The 7 T cell receptor beta chains below all came from one sample that was sequenced in a study of siplizumab effects on memory and regulatory T cells. TCRdb's copy holds only in-frame clones and misses some; the assay was immunoSEQ multiplex PCR. Of 50,000 or so clones listed, just over 90% are singletons. The sequenced sample consisted of CD8+ T cells sorted from blood. The receptor source for this set is a human donor in good health.

The gene calls are TRBV11-1 and TRBJ2-7; 11 bases map to TRBD2. The germline gives CDR1 SGHAT, CDR2 FQDESV (reference sequence). The junction had 6 bases not matched to a gene; V was cut back by 5 bases and J by 3 bases. The CDR3 contains 15 residues. The CDR3 coding sequence is TGTGCCAGCAGCACGGGACTAGCGGACGTCTACGAGCAGTACTTC. It is translated as CASSTGLADVYEQYF.

V gene TRBV10-3 combines with J gene TRBJ2-4; D not resolved. V lost 0 bases and J lost 5, with 8 bases in between. The CDR3 runs to 14 residues. Germline-derived CDR1 and CDR2 are ENHRY and SYGVKD. The chain's CDR3 is CAISESGLENIQYF. The CDR3 DNA reads as TGTGCCATCAGTGAGTCCGGGTTGGAAAACATTCAGTACTTC.

The rearrangement joins TRBV6-1 to TRBJ2-3, with D unclear. The CDR3 sequence is 11 residues long. The germline CDR1 and CDR2 sequences are MNHNS and SASEGT. Trimming removed 3 bases at V and 5 bases at J, with 3 bases between. CDR3: CASSEVDTQYF. The DNA of the CDR3 is TGTGCCAGCAGTGAGGTAGATACGCAGTATTTT.

The chain joins TRBV27 to TRBJ2-3, with TRBD1 identical over 10 bases. The CDR3 sequence is 15 residues long. The J segment lost 0 bases and the V segment lost 6 bases, leaving 3 bases of the junction unmatched. Germline V lookup: CDR1 MNHEY, CDR2 SMNVEV (reference sequence). As DNA, the CDR3 is TGTGCCAGCAGCCAGGGACAGGGGAGCACAGATACGCAGTATTTT. Translation gives CASSQGQGSTDTQYF.

The chain recombines TRBV7-9 with TRBJ2-7; 10 positions agree with TRBD1. V lost 4 bases and J lost 3; bases outside the gene matches: 9. Germline V gene sequence: CDR1 SEHNR, CDR2 FQNEAQ (reference sequence). The CDR3 covers 16 residues. This CDR3 is CASSSGQGRSGYEQYF. In DNA, the CDR3 is TGTGCCAGCAGCTCGGGACAGGGGAGATCGGGCTACGAGCAGTACTTC.

The chain is built from TRBV7-9 and TRBJ2-5; 7 positions match TRBD2. Germline-derived CDR1 and CDR2 are SEHNR and FQNEAQ (reference sequence). V gave up 5 bases and J gave up 5 bases; unmatched junction bases: 11. The CDR3 sequence is 15 residues long. In DNA, the CDR3 is TGTGCCAGCAGCCCTGTCTTGGGGGGGGAGGAGACCCAGTACTTC. As protein: CASSPVLGGEETQYF.

DNA of the CDR3: TGTGCCAGCAGCACGAATCAAGGGGGCACGAACACCGGGGAGCTGTTTTTT. This codes for CASSTNQGGTNTGELFF. V and J are TRBV28 and TRBJ2-2; 7 nucleotides agree with TRBD1. CDR1 MDHEN and CDR2 SYDVKM come from the germline V gene. The CDR3 runs 17 residues. With V trimmed by 6 bases and J by 0 bases, 10 bases remained unmatched.